The next 4 T cell receptor beta chains were all read from a single sample in a study of early T cells in non-severe SARS-CoV-2 infection. TCRdb used MiXCR to reprocess the 5' RACE reads, holding one entry per CDR3 protein. The repertoire has 68,000 or so distinct CDR3 sequences, 10% to 15% of them found once; the top ten carry roughly 4.7%. Sequencing was done on a sample of whole blood. These receptors were collected from an adult who was a healthcare worker with PCR-confirmed SARS-CoV-2 infection or an uninfected control (not recorded which).

The chain recombines TRBV7-9 with TRBJ2-2; maybe TRBD1 (6 bases). V dropped 8 bases and J dropped 0 bases, with 10 bases sitting between them. This CDR3 has 14 residues. Germline assignment: CDR1 SEHNR and CDR2 FQNEAQ (reference sequence). The CDR3 reads CASGQSTNTGELFF. The DNA for the CDR3 is TGTGCCAGCGGACAGTCGACGAACACCGGGGAGCTGTTTTTT.

The rearrangement uses TRBV19 and TRBJ1-2; D unresolved. This CDR3 has 15 amino acids. CDR1 and CDR2 (germline): LNHDA, SQIVND (reference sequence). V shed 6 bases and J shed 4 bases, with 18 bases lying between them. The DNA of the CDR3 is TGTGCCAGTAGCGAAGGCGTCACTTCCTTCTATGGCTACACCTTC. This gives the protein CASSEGVTSFYGYTF.

The V gene is TRBV5-6, the J gene TRBJ2-7; 9 bases are a match to TRBD1. V dropped 0 bases and J dropped 6; count of bases not matched to a gene: 7. The CDR3 consists of 15 residues. Germline V gene lookup returns CDR1 SGHDT and CDR2 YYEEEE. Written as DNA, the CDR3 is TGTGCCAGCAGCTTGGGGTGGACAGGGGCCTCCGAGCAGTACTTC. The encoded protein is CASSLGWTGASEQYF.

In its sample, this clonotype was seen a few times. This chain joins TRBV7-2 and TRBJ1-2; D gene uncertain. This CDR3 region has 15 residues. V was shortened by 0 bases and J by 4 bases, with 12 bases between the two germline ends. The germline gives CDR1 SGHTA, CDR2 FQGNSA. DNA for the CDR3: TGTGCCAGCAGCTTAGCAGCCGGAAGGTTCTATGGCTACACCTTC. Amino acids: CASSLAAGRFYGYTF. Filled out from reference TRBV7-2 and TRBJ1-2, the complete variable domain reads GAGVSQSPSNKVTEKGKDVELRCDPISGHTALYWYRQSLGQGLEFLIYFQGNSAPDKSGLPSDRFSAERTGGSVSTLTIQRTQQEDSAVYLCASSLAAGRFYGYTFGSGTRLTVV.